The sequence of this T cell receptor (beta chain) was determined in a study of response to subunit inactivated influenza vaccine. In TCRdb, the RT-PCR reads were re-called with MiXCR into one record per CDR3 protein. In the table there are about 240,000 distinct CDR3 sequences, over 9% of which are singletons. This clonotype has more than one count but fewer than ten. Germline assignment: CDR1 SEHNR and CDR2 FQNEAQ (reference sequence). This CDR3 has 14 residues. Trimming removed 5 bases from V and 6 bases from J; junction bases left unmatched: 3. The receptor comes from a man aged 50 or older who received an inactivated influenza vaccine. The starting material was non-naive T cells sorted from PBMCs, obtained around two weeks before vaccination. The V gene is TRBV7-9, the J gene TRBJ2-3, with 12 positions matching TRBD2. This CDR3 reads CASSNLAGGDTQYF. The CDR3 DNA sequence: TGTGCCAGCAGCAACCTAGCGGGGGGGGATACGCAGTATTTT.